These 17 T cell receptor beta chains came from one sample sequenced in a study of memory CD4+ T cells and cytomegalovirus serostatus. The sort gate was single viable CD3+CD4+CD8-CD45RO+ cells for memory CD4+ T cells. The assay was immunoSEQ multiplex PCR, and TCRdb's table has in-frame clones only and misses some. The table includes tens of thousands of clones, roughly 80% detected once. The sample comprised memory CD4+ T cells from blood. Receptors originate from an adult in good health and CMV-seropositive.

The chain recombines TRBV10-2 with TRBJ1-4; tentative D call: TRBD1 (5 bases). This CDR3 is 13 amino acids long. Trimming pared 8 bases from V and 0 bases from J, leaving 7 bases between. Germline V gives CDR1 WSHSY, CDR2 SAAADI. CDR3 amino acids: CASQGATNEKLFF. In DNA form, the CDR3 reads TGCGCCAGCCAGGGCGCAACTAATGAAAAACTGTTTTTT.

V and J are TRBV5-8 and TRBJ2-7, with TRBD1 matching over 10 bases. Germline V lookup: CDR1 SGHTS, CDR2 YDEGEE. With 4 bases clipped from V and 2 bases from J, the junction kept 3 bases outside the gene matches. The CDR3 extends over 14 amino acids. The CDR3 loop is CASSRTGGPYEQYF. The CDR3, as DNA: TGTGCCAGCAGCCGGACAGGGGGGCCCTACGAGCAGTACTTC.

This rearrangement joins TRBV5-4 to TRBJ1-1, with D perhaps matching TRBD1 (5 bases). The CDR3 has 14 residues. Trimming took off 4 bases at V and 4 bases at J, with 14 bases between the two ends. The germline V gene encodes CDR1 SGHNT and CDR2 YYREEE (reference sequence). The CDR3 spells CASSAKDGGTEAFF. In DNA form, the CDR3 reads TGTGCCAGCAGCGCAAAAGATGGGGGCACTGAAGCTTTCTTT. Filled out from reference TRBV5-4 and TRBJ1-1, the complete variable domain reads ETGVTQSPTHLIKTRGQQVTLRCSSQSGHNTVSWYQQALGQGPQFIFQYYREEENGRGNFPPRFSGLQFPNYSSELNVNALELDDSALYLCASSAKDGGTEAFFGQGTRLTVV.

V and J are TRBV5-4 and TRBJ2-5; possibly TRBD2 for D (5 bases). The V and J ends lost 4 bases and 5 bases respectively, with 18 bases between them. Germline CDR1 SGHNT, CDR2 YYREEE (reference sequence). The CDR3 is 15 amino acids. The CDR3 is CASSPNGGSGETQYF. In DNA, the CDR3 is TGTGCCAGCAGCCCTAACGGCGGGTCTGGCGAGACCCAGTACTTC.

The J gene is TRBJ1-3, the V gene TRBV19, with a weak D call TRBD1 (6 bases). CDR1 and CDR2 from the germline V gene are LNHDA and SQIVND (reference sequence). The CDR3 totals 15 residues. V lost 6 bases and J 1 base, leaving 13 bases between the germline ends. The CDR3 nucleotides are TGTGCCAGTAGCGCACAGGGTGGTTCTGGAAACACCATATATTTT. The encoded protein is CASSAQGGSGNTIYF.

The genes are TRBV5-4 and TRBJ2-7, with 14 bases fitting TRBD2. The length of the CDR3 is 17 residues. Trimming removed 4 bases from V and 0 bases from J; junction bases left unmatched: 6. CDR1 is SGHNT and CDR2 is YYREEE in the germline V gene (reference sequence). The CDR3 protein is CASSPGLAGANSYEQYF. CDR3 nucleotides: TGTGCCAGCAGCCCGGGACTAGCGGGGGCGAACTCCTACGAGCAGTACTTC. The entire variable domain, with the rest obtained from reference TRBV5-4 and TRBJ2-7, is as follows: ETGVTQSPTHLIKTRGQQVTLRCSSQSGHNTVSWYQQALGQGPQFIFQYYREEENGRGNFPPRFSGLQFPNYSSELNVNALELDDSALYLCASSPGLAGANSYEQYFGPGTRLTVT.

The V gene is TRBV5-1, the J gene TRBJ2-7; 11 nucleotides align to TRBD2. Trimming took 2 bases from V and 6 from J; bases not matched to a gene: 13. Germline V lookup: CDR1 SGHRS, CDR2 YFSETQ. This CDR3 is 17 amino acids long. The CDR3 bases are TGCGCCAGCAGCTTCCAGGAGGTAGCGGGGGGGCCAAGCGAGCAGTACTTC. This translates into CASSFQEVAGGPSEQYF.

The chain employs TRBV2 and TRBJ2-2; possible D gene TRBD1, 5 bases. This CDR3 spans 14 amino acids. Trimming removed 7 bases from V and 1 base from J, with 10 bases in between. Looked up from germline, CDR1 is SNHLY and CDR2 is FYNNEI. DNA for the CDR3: TGTGCCAGCATCTCAGGACAGAACACCGGGGAGCTGTTTTTT. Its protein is CASISGQNTGELFF.

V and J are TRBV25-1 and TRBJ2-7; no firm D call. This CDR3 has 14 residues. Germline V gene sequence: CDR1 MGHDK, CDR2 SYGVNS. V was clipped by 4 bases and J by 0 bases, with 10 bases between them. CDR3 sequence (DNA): TGTGCCAGCAGTGCCCGGGTCGACTCCTACGAGCAGTACTTC. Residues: CASSARVDSYEQYF.

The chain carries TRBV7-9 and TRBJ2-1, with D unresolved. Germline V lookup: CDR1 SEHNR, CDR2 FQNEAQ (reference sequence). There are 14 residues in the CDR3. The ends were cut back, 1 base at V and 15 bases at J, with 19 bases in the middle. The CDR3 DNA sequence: TGTGCCAGCAGCTTAGGAGGTAGTCAAGTCTCTCGGTTCTTC. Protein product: CASSLGGSQVSRFF.

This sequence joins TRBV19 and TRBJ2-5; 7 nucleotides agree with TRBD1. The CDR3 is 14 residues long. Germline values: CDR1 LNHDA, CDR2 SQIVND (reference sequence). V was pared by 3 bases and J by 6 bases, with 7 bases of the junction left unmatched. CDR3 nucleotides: TGTGCCAGTAGTATCCAAGCGACAGGGAAGACCCAGTACTTC. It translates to CASSIQATGKTQYF.

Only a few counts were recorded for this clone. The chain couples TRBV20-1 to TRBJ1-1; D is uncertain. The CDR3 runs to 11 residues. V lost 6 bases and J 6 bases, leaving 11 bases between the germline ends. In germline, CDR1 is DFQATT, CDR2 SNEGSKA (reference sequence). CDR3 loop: CSADGNSEAFF. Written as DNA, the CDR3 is TGCAGTGCGGACGGGAATTCTGAAGCTTTCTTT.

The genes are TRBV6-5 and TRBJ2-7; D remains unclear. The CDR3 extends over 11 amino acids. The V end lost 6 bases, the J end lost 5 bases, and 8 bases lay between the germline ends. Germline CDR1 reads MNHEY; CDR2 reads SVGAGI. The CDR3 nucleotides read TGTGCCAGCAGAGCCCGGCACGAGCAGTACTTC. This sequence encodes CASRARHEQYF.

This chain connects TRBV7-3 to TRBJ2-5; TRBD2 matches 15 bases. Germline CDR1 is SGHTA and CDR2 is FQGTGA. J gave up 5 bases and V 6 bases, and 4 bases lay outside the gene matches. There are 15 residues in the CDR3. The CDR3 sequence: CASSWTSGGEETQYF. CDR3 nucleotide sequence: TGTGCCAGCAGTTGGACTAGCGGGGGGGAGGAGACCCAGTACTTC.

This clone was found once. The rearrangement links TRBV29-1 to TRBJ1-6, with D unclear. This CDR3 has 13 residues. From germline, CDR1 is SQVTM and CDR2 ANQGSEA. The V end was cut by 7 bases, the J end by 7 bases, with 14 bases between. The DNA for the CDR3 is TGCAGCGCTCAGACCGTCCGAAATTCACCCCTCCACTTT. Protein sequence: CSAQTVRNSPLHF.

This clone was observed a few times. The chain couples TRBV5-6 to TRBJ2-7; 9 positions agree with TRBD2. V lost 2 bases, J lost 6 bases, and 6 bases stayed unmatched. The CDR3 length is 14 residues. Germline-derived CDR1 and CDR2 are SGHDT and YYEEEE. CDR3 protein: CASSLPGLAAEQYF. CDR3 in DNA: TGTGCCAGCAGCTTACCGGGACTAGCTGCCGAGCAGTACTTC.

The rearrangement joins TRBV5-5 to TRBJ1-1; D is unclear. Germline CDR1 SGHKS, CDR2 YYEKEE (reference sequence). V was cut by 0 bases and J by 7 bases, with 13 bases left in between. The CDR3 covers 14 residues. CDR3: CASSLGTDIGEAFF. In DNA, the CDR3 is TGTGCCAGCAGCTTGGGTACAGATATTGGTGAAGCTTTCTTT.